This T cell receptor beta chain is drawn from a study of blood T cell repertoires in COVID-19. Study summary: Samples came from the United States, Italy and Spain, spanning acute and convalescent COVID-19.

CDR1 is MGHDK and CDR2 is SYGVNS in the germline V gene. This CDR3 spans 17 amino acids. V trimming: 3 bases; J trimming: 4 bases; junction bases outside the gene matches: 14. Original processing notes: Estimated nucleated cell counts came from reference gene primer amplification. Assay used: immunoSEQ multiplex PCR; TCRdb lists only in-frame clones, some missing. D and trimming come from the DNA, and the V and J calls and clone size come from that table. This table holds 300,000 to 500,000 clones, approximately 88% found once. Cohort assignment relied on participant-reported clinical history. The sequence was obtained from a young woman with acute COVID-19. Source material: PBMCs or T cells enriched from blood (not recorded which). The rearrangement uses TRBV25-1 and TRBJ1-1; 7 nucleotides agree with TRBD1. CDR3 sequence (DNA): TGTGCCAGCAGTGATGACAGGGTCGGGTCCAGAGGCACTGAAGCTTTCTTT. This codes for CASSDDRVGSRGTEAFF.